These T cell receptor beta chains were read from a single sample in a study of CD8+ T cells in alopecia areata. The data were produced by immunoSEQ multiplex PCR, yet TCRdb's version contains in-frame clones alone and is incomplete. The sample has about 120,000 clones; over 55% are singletons. The sequenced sample was CD4+ T cells sorted from blood, obtained at week 4, from a patient treated with tofacitinib. The receptors derive from a human donor with alopecia areata. CDR3s include the opening cysteine and the closing phenylalanine or tryptophan. A D gene is named only where the DNA matches it firmly. For some rows the clone size is stated as once, few or many, or as a class when expanded; others skip it.

D,J,size,V,DNA,CDR3
.,TRBJ2-7,.,TRBV7-2,TGTGCCAGCAGCTTAGCAGGGCCAGGTATGGTGAGCTCCTACGAGCAGTACTTC,CASSLAGPGMVSSYEQYF
.,TRBJ2-7,.,TRBV30,TGTGCCTGGAGTGTCGGCGGGGCCTCAGAGGAGCAGTACTTC,CAWSVGGASEEQYF
.,TRBJ2-7,.,TRBV23-1,TGCGCCAGCGGTAAACGGCAGGGACCTCAGGGATCCTACGAGCAGTACTTC,CASGKRQGPQGSYEQYF
TRBD1,TRBJ2-7,.,TRBV9,TGTGCCAGCAGCGTAGGACAGGGAAACTACGAGCAGTACTTC,CASSVGQGNYEQYF
.,TRBJ2-4,.,TRBV5-6,TGTGCCAGCAGCTCACAGGGAGCCAAAAACATTCAGTACTTC,CASSSQGAKNIQYF
.,TRBJ2-1,.,TRBV29-1,TGCAGCTTCCGAGGGAGCACCTACAATGAGCAGTTCTTC,CSFRGSTYNEQFF
.,TRBJ2-1,.,TRBV27,TGTGCCAGCAGTTTAGCTGGTGAGCAGTTCTTC,CASSLAGEQFF
.,TRBJ2-7,.,TRBV5-4,TGTGCCAGCAGCTTGGCGGGCGGGATGTCCGCCTACGAGCAGTACTTC,CASSLAGGMSAYEQYF
TRBD1,TRBJ2-2,.,TRBV5-6,TGTGCCAGCAGCCCGGACAGGATGGTTCCATCCGCGAACACCGGGGAGCTGTTTTTT,CASSPDRMVPSANTGELFF
.,TRBJ2-5,few,TRBV5-1,TGCGCCAGCAGCATTGTGGCGGAGCGAGAGACCCAGTACTTC,CASSIVAERETQYF
.,TRBJ1-2,.,TRBV25-1,TGTGCCAGCAGTGAACTGGGCGTCTATGGCTACACCTTC,CASSELGVYGYTF
.,TRBJ1-3,.,TRBV29-1,TGCAGCGTGAGTGTGGGGACCGGAGACACCATATATTTT,CSVSVGTGDTIYF
.,TRBJ1-1,.,TRBV7-6,TGTGCCAGCAGCTTAGGGGGATCGGGTAACACTGAAGCTTTCTTT,CASSLGGSGNTEAFF
TRBD2,TRBJ2-1,once,TRBV28,TGTGCCAGCAGTTTAGCCGGGCTAGCGGGAGTTGACTCCTACAATGAGCAGTTCTTC,CASSLAGLAGVDSYNEQFF
.,TRBJ2-1,.,TRBV7-9,TGTGCCAGCAAGGCCTACTCGCTAAATGAGCAGTTCTTC,CASKAYSLNEQFF
.,TRBJ2-7,.,TRBV2,TGTGCCAGCAGCGCGGCCAGGGCTTTCACCTACGAGCAGTACTTC,CASSAARAFTYEQYF
.,TRBJ1-2,few,TRBV29-1,TGCAGCTCCGCAGGACGGTCCCAGACTGGCTACACCTTC,CSSAGRSQTGYTF
TRBD2,TRBJ2-3,.,TRBV7-9,TGTGCCAGCAGCCTTAGCGGGGATAAGAATACGCAGTATTTT,CASSLSGDKNTQYF
.,TRBJ2-3,.,TRBV29-1,TGCAGCGTTGAAGCCCGGACGGCTACGAGCACAGATACGCAGTATTTT,CSVEARTATSTDTQYF
TRBD1,TRBJ2-3,.,TRBV19,TGTGCCAGTAGTATACAGGGGGCCGGGACAGATACGCAGTATTTT,CASSIQGAGTDTQYF
.,TRBJ2-7,few,TRBV10-3,TGTGCCATCAGTGCAAACACAGGGAGCGAGCAGTACTTC,CAISANTGSEQYF
TRBD1,TRBJ2-5,.,TRBV29-1,TGCAGCGTACCGAGGACAGGGGGCGGGAGAGGTTCAGAGACCCAGTACTTC,CSVPRTGGGRGSETQYF
.,TRBJ2-2,.,TRBV29-1,TGCAGCGTCCTGATGGGGGGCATAGGGGAGCTGTTTTTT,CSVLMGGIGELFF
TRBD1,TRBJ1-1,.,TRBV30,TGTGCCTGGGGCCTGGGACAGCTGGACACTGAAGCTTTCTTT,CAWGLGQLDTEAFF
.,TRBJ1-2,.,TRBV19,TGTGCCAGTAGAGTCGACGTAAAGGGCGGCTACACCTTC,CASRVDVKGGYTF
.,TRBJ2-4,.,TRBV7-2,TGTGCCAGCAGCTTAGCGCAAGGCGGTATACTAGCCAAAAACATTCAGTACTTC,CASSLAQGGILAKNIQYF
.,TRBJ2-4,.,TRBV4-1,TGCGCCAGCAGCCCCATCTCCCGGGTCAAGGGGAACATTCAGTACTTC,CASSPISRVKGNIQYF
.,TRBJ2-3,.,TRBV11-3,TGTGCCAGCAGCTACAGTGGAACTAGCACAGATACGCAGTATTTT,CASSYSGTSTDTQYF
TRBD1,TRBJ2-7,.,TRBV29-1,TGCAGCGGGGGGACAGGGGCTCACGAGCAGTACTTC,CSGGTGAHEQYF
.,TRBJ2-3,.,TRBV7-9,TGTGCCAGCAGCTTACAGAGGGAGCAGTATTTT,CASSLQREQYF
.,TRBJ1-1,.,TRBV7-2,TGTGCCAGCAGCTTAGCGTACAACACTGAAGCTTTCTTT,CASSLAYNTEAFF
.,TRBJ2-3,.,TRBV7-9,TGTGCCAGCAGCTCAATAGAGAGGAGCACAGATACGCAGTATTTT,CASSSIERSTDTQYF
.,TRBJ2-3,few,TRBV5-4,TGTGCCAGCAGCTTAAAAGGGGAAGATACGCAGTATTTT,CASSLKGEDTQYF
TRBD2,TRBJ2-7,.,TRBV25-1,TGTGCCAGCAGTGGACTAGCGGCCTACGAGCAGTACTTC,CASSGLAAYEQYF
TRBD2,TRBJ2-5,.,TRBV27,TGTGCCAGCAGAGGGACTAGCGGGATCCAAGAGACCCAGTACTTC,CASRGTSGIQETQYF
TRBD1,TRBJ1-2,few,TRBV2,TGTGCCAGCAGCCTGGGGACAGGCTCCCGGGGCTACACCTTC,CASSLGTGSRGYTF
.,TRBJ2-2,.,TRBV9,TGTGCCAGCAGCGTAGTGGGTATGCCCGGGGAGCTGTTTTTT,CASSVVGMPGELFF
.,TRBJ2-3,few,TRBV15,TGTGCCACCAGCAGAACCCAGGGGCCAGATACGCAGTATTTT,CATSRTQGPDTQYF
.,TRBJ1-5,few,TRBV2,TGTGCCAGCAGTCTTAGGGTTAATCAGCCCCAGCATTTT,CASSLRVNQPQHF
TRBD2,TRBJ2-5,.,TRBV2,TGTGCCAGCAGTTCCTTAGCGGGGGGCCCAGAGACCCAGTACTTC,CASSSLAGGPETQYF
.,TRBJ2-6,.,TRBV30,TGTGCCTTTGGACTACTTTCGGGCAACGTCCTGACTTTC,CAFGLLSGNVLTF
.,TRBJ2-7,.,TRBV11-2,TGTGCCAGCAGCTTAGTCCCGGGAGTGAACTACGAGCAGTACTTC,CASSLVPGVNYEQYF
TRBD1,TRBJ2-1,.,TRBV5-1,TGCGCCAGCAGCTGGGGACAGGGTTCCTACAATGAGCAGTTCTTC,CASSWGQGSYNEQFF
.,TRBJ2-2,.,TRBV4-3,TGCGCCAGCAGCCAAGATGAGCGGTTGACCGGGGAGCTGTTTTTT,CASSQDERLTGELFF
.,TRBJ2-5,.,TRBV30,TGTGCCTGGAGCCAGAACCCTCAAGAGACCCAGTACTTC,CAWSQNPQETQYF
TRBD1,TRBJ1-2,.,TRBV4-1,TGCGCCAGCAGCCACGGAGCAGGGGGGTATGGCTACACCTTC,CASSHGAGGYGYTF
.,TRBJ2-7,.,TRBV15,TGTGCCACCAGCAGAGTAGGACTCCGACTCTCCTCCCAGGGGCCCTACGAGCAGTACTTC,CATSRVGLRLSSQGPYEQYF
.,TRBJ2-5,few,TRBV20-1,TGCAGTGGGGAATATCAAGAGACCCAGTACTTC,CSGEYQETQYF
TRBD1,TRBJ1-2,.,TRBV6-5,TGTGCCAGCAGTTATGGGCAGGGGGCTGGCGGCTACACCTTC,CASSYGQGAGGYTF
TRBD1,TRBJ2-5,.,TRBV18,TGTGCCAGCTCATCCGGCGACAGGGGGCTCGGGGAGACCCAGTACTTC,CASSSGDRGLGETQYF
.,TRBJ1-2,.,TRBV9,TGTGCCAGCAGCACCAGGGTTGACTATGGCTACACCTTC,CASSTRVDYGYTF
TRBD1,TRBJ1-5,.,TRBV6-1,TGTGCCAGCAGTCAGGACAGGGAGCGACCCCAGCATTTT,CASSQDRERPQHF
.,TRBJ2-7,.,TRBV7-2,TGTGCCAGCAGCCCCCCCTTTGGGGAGCAGTACTTC,CASSPPFGEQYF
.,TRBJ1-2,.,TRBV27,TGTGCCAGCTTGAGCTCCTGGGGGCGGGCCTATGGCTACACCTTC,CASLSSWGRAYGYTF
.,TRBJ2-7,.,TRBV29-1,TGCAGCGTTCTTTGGCAGGTAAAAGGGGAGCAGTACTTC,CSVLWQVKGEQYF
TRBD2,TRBJ2-1,few,TRBV9,TGTGCCAGCAGCGTAGGTCTAGCGGGGGGCAATGAGCAGTTCTTC,CASSVGLAGGNEQFF
TRBD1,TRBJ1-1,.,TRBV9,TGTGCCAGCCGACCAGGGGGAATCACTGAAGCTTTCTTT,CASRPGGITEAFF
.,TRBJ2-5,.,TRBV20-1,TGCAGTGCTAGACAGAGAGAGACCCAGTACTTC,CSARQRETQYF
.,TRBJ2-7,.,TRBV30,TGTGCCTGGAGTGTAAGGGGGTCCTACGAGCAGTACTTC,CAWSVRGSYEQYF